What follows are 20 T cell receptor beta chains derived from one specimen sequenced in a study of T cell responses to AZD1222 COVID-19 vaccine. Assay: immunoSEQ multiplex PCR; the TCRdb copy retains only in-frame clones and omits some. Of 95,000 to 110,000 clones listed, 86% were seen once; the top ten hold 3% to 4%. This specimen consisted of peripheral blood, obtained 28 days after the second dose of the MenACWY control vaccine. These receptors all come from an adult who received the MenACWY meningococcal vaccine as a control.

Only one count was recorded for this clone. This chain links TRBV29-1 with TRBJ2-5; TRBD2 is a possible D gene (5 bases). V lost 1 base, J lost 2 bases, and 8 bases lay in between. Germline V gives CDR1 SQVTM, CDR2 ANQGSEA. CDR3 size: 13 residues. The CDR3 region is CSVEGSVQETQYF. The CDR3 DNA reads as TGCAGCGTTGAAGGTAGCGTACAAGAGACCCAGTACTTC. The whole variable domain, remainder taken from reference TRBV29-1 and TRBJ2-5, is SAVISQKPSRDICQRGTSLTIQCQVDSQVTMMFWYRQQPGQSLTLIATANQGSEATYESGFVIDKFPISRPNLTFSTLTVSNMSPEDSSIYLCSVEGSVQETQYFGPGTRLLVL.

The rearrangement links TRBV12-3 or TRBV12-4 to TRBJ1-6; unclear D gene. The CDR3 has 13 residues. V dropped 1 base and J dropped 9 bases, with 7 bases sitting between them. CDR3 in amino acids: CASSLDGSSPLHF. Written as DNA, the CDR3 is TGTGCCAGCAGTTTAGATGGGAGTTCACCCCTCCACTTT.

Note on this clone: The junction departs from the called germline gene at one end, perhaps through a read error. This chain links TRBV30 with TRBJ1-2; D unclear. In germline, CDR1 is GTSNPN, CDR2 SVGIG (reference sequence). This CDR3 region has 11 residues. The CDR3 coding sequence is TGTGCCTGGAGTGTCCAGTCCGGGCTCAACTTC. Amino acid sequence: CAWSVQSGLNF.

The chain combines TRBV4-3 with TRBJ2-3; 7 bases are a match to TRBD1. CDR3 length equals 16 residues. Germline V gene data show CDR1 as LGHNA and CDR2 as YSLEER. After removal of 0 bases from V and 2 bases from J, the junction contained 5 bases not matched to a gene. DNA of the CDR3: TGCGCCAGCAGCCAAGATAGGCAGGGGGACACAGATACGCAGTATTTT. This gives the protein CASSQDRQGDTDTQYF.

This rearrangement joins TRBV27 to TRBJ2-4, with TRBD1 matching 9 bases. There are 19 residues in the CDR3. The ends lost 5 bases at V and 6 bases at J; junction bases unmatched: 20. Looked up from germline, CDR1 is MNHEY and CDR2 is SMNVEV (reference sequence). For the CDR3, the DNA is TGTGCCAGCAGTAAAGGGGGCTCGGGACAGGGCATCCCAGTAAACATTCAGTACTTC. Residues: CASSKGGSGQGIPVNIQYF.

This chain joins TRBV6-6 and TRBJ2-7, with 12 bases lining up with TRBD1. This CDR3 is 15 amino acids long. Germline V gives CDR1 MNHNY, CDR2 SVGAGI (reference sequence). Losses at the gene ends were 7 bases for V and 6 bases for J; bases not matched to a gene: 10. The DNA of the CDR3 is TGTGCCAGCACCAAATCCCGGGACAGGGGGCGCGAGCAGTACTTC. This encodes CASTKSRDRGREQYF.

This chain joins TRBV10-3 and TRBJ2-7; possibly TRBD1 or TRBD2 for D (5 bases each). CDR3 length: 14 residues. Trimming removed 10 bases from V and 0 bases from J, with 16 bases in between. CDR1 is ENHRY, CDR2 SYGVKD, per germline. This CDR3 is CATTRWGSSYEQYF. Here the CDR3 DNA reads TGTGCCACGACGCGATGGGGGAGCTCCTACGAGCAGTACTTC.

V is TRBV7-2 and J is TRBJ1-2; a weak D match, TRBD1 (6 bases). The V end was cut by 1 base, the J end by 4 bases, with 10 bases between. Germline V lookup: CDR1 SGHTA, CDR2 FQGNSA. There are 14 residues in the CDR3. CDR3 nucleotides: TGTGCCAGCAGCTTAGGGTCGACAGGCTATGGCTACACCTTC. It codes for CASSLGSTGYGYTF.

The rearrangement links TRBV5-5 to TRBJ1-5; unclear D gene. CDR1 is SGHKS and CDR2 is YYEKEE in the germline V gene (reference sequence). The V and J ends lost 2 bases and 5 bases respectively, with 20 bases between them. CDR3 length: 17 residues. CDR3 sequence: CASSFRFPTFGDQPQHF. The CDR3 DNA is TGTGCCAGCAGCTTCCGATTTCCGACGTTTGGGGATCAGCCCCAGCATTTT.

The CDR3 spells CASSPTGNGGYTF. The CDR3 coding sequence is TGTGCCAGCAGCCCGACAGGGAACGGTGGCTACACCTTC. The J gene is TRBJ1-2, the V gene TRBV14; 7 positions match TRBD1. The germline CDR1 and CDR2 sequences are SGHDN and FVKESK. The CDR3 has 13 residues. V lost 4 bases, J lost 7 bases, and 6 bases stayed unmatched.

V gene TRBV7-2 combines with J gene TRBJ2-7; 13 nucleotides align to TRBD2. The J segment lost 4 bases and the V segment lost 5 bases, leaving 5 bases of the junction unmatched. The CDR3 spans 15 residues. Germline V gene sequence: CDR1 SGHTA, CDR2 FQGNSA. CDR3 nucleotide sequence: TGTGCCAGCAGCGCTTGGACTAGCGGGGGTTACGAGCAGTACTTC. Translating gives CASSAWTSGGYEQYF. Drawing the rest from reference TRBV7-2 and TRBJ2-7, the complete variable domain is GAGVSQSPSNKVTEKGKDVELRCDPISGHTALYWYRQSLGQGLEFLIYFQGNSAPDKSGLPSDRFSAERTGGSVSTLTIQRTQQEDSAVYLCASSAWTSGGYEQYFGPGTRLTVT.

This chain uses TRBV9 with TRBJ2-6; TRBD1 might be the D (6 bases). The V gene lost 3 bases and the J gene lost 3 bases, with 13 bases spanning the gap. The CDR3 loop spans 16 amino acids. Germline lookup yields CDR1 SGDLS and CDR2 YYNGEE. CDR3 nucleotides: TGTGCCAGCAGCGGGGGGCCCTGGGGTGGGGCCAACGTCCTGACTTTC. Amino acid sequence: CASSGGPWGGANVLTF.

The rearrangement uses TRBV5-1 and TRBJ1-2; a possible D gene is TRBD1 (5 bases). The V gene lost 7 bases and the J gene lost 6 bases, with 16 bases spanning the gap. Germline loops: CDR1 SGHRS, CDR2 YFSETQ. The CDR3 runs to 13 residues. The CDR3 DNA reads as TGCGCCAGCGGGGCGGGCGGGGATGATGGCTACACCTTC. It translates to CASGAGGDDGYTF.

This chain links TRBV28 with TRBJ1-2; 9 bases match TRBD1. V was pared by 6 bases and J by 8 bases, with 7 bases of the junction left unmatched. CDR3 length: 13 residues. Germline assignment: CDR1 MDHEN and CDR2 SYDVKM. The CDR3 bases are TGTGCCAGCAGACCGGACAGGGGACTCGGCTACACCTTC. Residues: CASRPDRGLGYTF.

V is TRBV27 and J is TRBJ2-1; tentatively, D is TRBD1 or TRBD2 (5 bases each). This CDR3 comprises 16 residues. The germline gives CDR1 MNHEY, CDR2 SMNVEV (reference sequence). The V gene lost 3 bases and the J gene lost 7 bases, with 19 bases spanning the gap. Here the CDR3 reads CASSFTGRHTGNEQFF. For the CDR3, the DNA is TGTGCCAGCAGTTTTACAGGAAGGCATACGGGGAATGAGCAGTTCTTC.

This rearrangement joins TRBV12-3 or TRBV12-4 to TRBJ2-7; D remains ambiguous. The V gene lost 2 bases and the J gene lost 6 bases, with 5 bases spanning the gap. The CDR3 is made up of 11 amino acids. The CDR3 nucleotides read TGTGCCAGCAGTTTAAAAGTCGAGCAGTACTTC. Translation gives CASSLKVEQYF.

The chain combines TRBV6-5 with TRBJ2-7, with a weak D call TRBD1 (6 bases). The CDR3 totals 12 residues. Germline V lookup: CDR1 MNHEY, CDR2 SVGAGI. Trimming took 10 bases from V and 4 from J, leaving 14 bases between them. The CDR3 bases are TGTGCCACCCAACAGGGTAGGTACGAGCAGTACTTC. Its translation: CATQQGRYEQYF.

The chain links TRBV20-1 to TRBJ1-1; D gene ambiguous. Germline V gene data show CDR1 as DFQATT and CDR2 as SNEGSKA (reference sequence). Trimming took off 3 bases at V and 0 bases at J, with 8 bases between the two ends. CDR3 length: 13 residues. The chain's CDR3 is CSASKVLNTEAFF. CDR3 nucleotide sequence: TGCAGTGCTAGTAAAGTCCTGAACACTGAAGCTTTCTTT.

The CDR3 coding sequence is TGTGCCAGTAGTATGACAGGAAATTCACCCCTCCACTTT. The encoded protein is CASSMTGNSPLHF. The chain links TRBV19 to TRBJ1-6; D might be TRBD1 (6 bases). The germline CDR1 and CDR2 sequences are LNHDA and SQIVND (reference sequence). This CDR3 region has 13 residues. The V gene lost 3 bases and the J gene lost 7 bases, with 7 bases spanning the gap.

The chain carries TRBV7-2 and TRBJ2-1; D may be TRBD2 (6 bases). The CDR3 is made up of 15 amino acids. The germline V and J ends were trimmed by 3 bases and 4 bases, with 13 bases remaining between them. From germline, CDR1 is SGHTA and CDR2 FQGNSA. The CDR3 DNA is TGTGCCAGCAGCTTCAGCGGGCCTCCTTACAATGAGCAGTTCTTC. Translated, it gives CASSFSGPPYNEQFF. The whole variable domain, filled in from reference TRBV7-2 and TRBJ2-1, reads GAGVSQSPSNKVTEKGKDVELRCDPISGHTALYWYRQSLGQGLEFLIYFQGNSAPDKSGLPSDRFSAERTGGSVSTLTIQRTQQEDSAVYLCASSFSGPPYNEQFFGPGTRLTVL.